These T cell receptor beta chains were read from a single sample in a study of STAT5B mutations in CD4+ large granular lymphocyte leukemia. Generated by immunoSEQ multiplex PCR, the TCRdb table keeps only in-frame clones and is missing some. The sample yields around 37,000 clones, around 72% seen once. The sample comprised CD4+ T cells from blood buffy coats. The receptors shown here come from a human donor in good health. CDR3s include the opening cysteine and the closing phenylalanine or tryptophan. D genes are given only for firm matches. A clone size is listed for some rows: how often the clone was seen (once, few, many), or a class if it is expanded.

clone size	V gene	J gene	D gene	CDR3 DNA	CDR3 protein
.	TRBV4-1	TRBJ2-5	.	TGCGCCAGCAGCCAAGGGTTGCAAGCCCAAAAAGAGACCCAGTACTTC	CASSQGLQAQKETQYF
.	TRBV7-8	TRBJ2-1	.	TGTGCCAGCACCCGATCCTACAATGAGCAGTTCTTC	CASTRSYNEQFF
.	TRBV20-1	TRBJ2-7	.	TGCAGTGCTAGAGGAGACTACGAGCAGTACTTC	CSARGDYEQYF
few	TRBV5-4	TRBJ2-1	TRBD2	TGTGCCAGCAGCCTCCTAGCGGGGTGGGGTGGTTTTTCGTCCGATGAGCAGTTCTTC	CASSLLAGWGGFSSDEQFF
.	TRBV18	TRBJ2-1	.	TGTGCCAGCTCACCCGCGTGGGGGGCCTCCTACAATGAGCAGTTCTTC	CASSPAWGASYNEQFF
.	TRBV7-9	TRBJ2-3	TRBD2	TGTGCCAGCAGCCTTAGCGGGGGGGCCGATACGCAGTATTTT	CASSLSGGADTQYF
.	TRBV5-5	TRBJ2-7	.	TGTGCCAGCAGCTTTGGGGACCAATCCTACGAGCAGTACTTC	CASSFGDQSYEQYF
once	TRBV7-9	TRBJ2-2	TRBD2	TGTGCCAGCAGCTTAGGAAAGGAGCGGGATAACACCGGGGAGCTGTTTTTT	CASSLGKERDNTGELFF
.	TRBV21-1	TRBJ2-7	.	TGTGCCAGCACCACGGGACAGAGATACGAGCAGTACTTC	CASTTGQRYEQYF
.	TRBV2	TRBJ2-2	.	TGTGCCAGCAGCGACAGGAGGAACACCGGGGAGCTGTTTTTT	CASSDRRNTGELFF
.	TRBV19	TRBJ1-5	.	TGTGCCAGTATTCCCCGGACAGCGCGCCGGGGGGGCAATCAGCCCCAGCATTTT	CASIPRTARRGGNQPQHF
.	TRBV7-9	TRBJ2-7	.	TGTGCCAGCAGCCAGTTCGACAACGAGCAGTACTTC	CASSQFDNEQYF
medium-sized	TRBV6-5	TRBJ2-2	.	TGTGCCAGCAGTTACACCACTATGACCGGGGAGCTGTTTTTT	CASSYTTMTGELFF
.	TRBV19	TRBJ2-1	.	TGTGCCAGTAGTATAGAGGGGCAGGGAAAGCAGTTCTTC	CASSIEGQGKQFF
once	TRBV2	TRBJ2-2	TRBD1	TGTGCCAGTGAGGGACAGCGTACCGGGGAGCTGTTTTTT	CASEGQRTGELFF
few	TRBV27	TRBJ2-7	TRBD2	TGTGCCAGCAGTTCTACAGCCGGGACTAGTTTTGGCTACGAGCAGTACTTC	CASSSTAGTSFGYEQYF
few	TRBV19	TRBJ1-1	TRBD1	TGTGCCAGTAGTAGCGAGGGACAGGGTAGAATGGTAGCTTTCTTT	CASSSEGQGRMVAFF
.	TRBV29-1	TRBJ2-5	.	TGCAGCGTGGGCTTGCCCCAAGAGACCCAGTACTTC	CSVGLPQETQYF
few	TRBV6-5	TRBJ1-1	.	TGTGCCAGCACCTATTCTGGGGCGAACACTGAAGCTTTCTTT	CASTYSGANTEAFF
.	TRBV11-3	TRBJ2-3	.	TGTGCCAGCAGCTTAGGGGGAACAGGGTCGGATACGCAGTATTTT	CASSLGGTGSDTQYF
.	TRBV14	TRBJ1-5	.	TGTGCCAGCAGCCAAGATCGGGGGGGGCGCGTGAGCAATCAGCCCCAGCATTTT	CASSQDRGGRVSNQPQHF
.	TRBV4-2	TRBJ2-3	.	TGTGCCAGCAGCCAAGGTCGGGCGCTACCAGATACGCAGTATTTT	CASSQGRALPDTQYF